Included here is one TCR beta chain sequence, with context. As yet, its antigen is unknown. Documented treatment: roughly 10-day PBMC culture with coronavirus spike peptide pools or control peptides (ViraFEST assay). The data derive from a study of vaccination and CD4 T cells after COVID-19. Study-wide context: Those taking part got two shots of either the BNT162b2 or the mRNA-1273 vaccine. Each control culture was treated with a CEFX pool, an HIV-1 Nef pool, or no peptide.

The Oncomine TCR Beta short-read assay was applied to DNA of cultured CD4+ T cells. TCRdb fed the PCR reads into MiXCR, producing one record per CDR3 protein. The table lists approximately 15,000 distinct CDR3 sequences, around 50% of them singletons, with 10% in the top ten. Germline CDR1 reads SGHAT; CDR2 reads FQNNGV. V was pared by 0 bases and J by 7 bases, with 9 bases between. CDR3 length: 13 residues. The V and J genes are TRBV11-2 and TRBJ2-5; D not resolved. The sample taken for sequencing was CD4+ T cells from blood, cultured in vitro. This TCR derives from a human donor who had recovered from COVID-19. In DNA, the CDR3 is TGTGCCAGCAGCTTAGAAGCCATGGTGACCCAGTACTTC. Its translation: CASSLEAMVTQYF.